A selection of T cell receptor beta chains follows, all from one sample in a study of CD8+ T cells in alopecia areata. Sequencing used immunoSEQ multiplex PCR; TCRdb keeps in-frame clones, though not all of them. Seen here are roughly 250,000 clones, about 68% observed once, and the top ten hold approximately 1.2%. The sequencing used CD4+ T cells sorted from blood, collected at week 0. The receptors here all came from a human donor with alopecia areata. Each CDR3 is given with its conserved first and last residue. A D gene is named only where the DNA matches it firmly. Where a row states a size, it is once, few, many or the class of an expanded clone; other rows omit it.

V	J	length	D	size	DNA	CDR3
TRBV5-1	TRBJ1-4	14	TRBD1	NA	TGCGCCAGCAGCTTCACAGGGGAAGATGAAAAACTGTTTTTT	CASSFTGEDEKLFF
TRBV4-1	TRBJ2-7	14	NA	NA	TGCGCCAGCAGCCAAGTTGGGATGACCTACGAGCAGTACTTC	CASSQVGMTYEQYF
TRBV7-8	TRBJ2-7	19	TRBD2	few	TGTGCCAGCAGCTTAGTAGGGACTAGCGGGGGGGCCGCTTCCTACGAGCAGTACTTC	CASSLVGTSGGAASYEQYF
TRBV10-3	TRBJ2-7	14	TRBD1	NA	TGTGCCATCAGTGGACAGGGGGATGCGGACGAGCAGTACTTC	CAISGQGDADEQYF
TRBV7-3	TRBJ2-6	14	NA	few	TGTGCCAGCAGCCCGAGGGGTGGGGCCAACGTCCTGACTTTC	CASSPRGGANVLTF
TRBV2	TRBJ2-7	14	TRBD1	NA	TGTGCCAGCAGCCGAGGACAGGGGGCACACGAGCAGTACTTC	CASSRGQGAHEQYF
TRBV4-3	TRBJ2-1	17	NA	NA	TGCGCCAGCAGCCAAGATCCCGCCAGGGTGGGGTACAATGAGCAGTTCTTC	CASSQDPARVGYNEQFF
TRBV6-5	TRBJ1-6	15	NA	NA	TGTGCCAGCAGTCCGCCGACAGTCTATAATTCACCCCTCCACTTT	CASSPPTVYNSPLHF
TRBV7-9	TRBJ1-2	14	NA	NA	TGTGCCAGCAGCTTAGTGTCAGCAGGGAGAGGCTACACCTTC	CASSLVSAGRGYTF
TRBV30	TRBJ2-5	18	NA	NA	TGTGCCTGGACGATGGGGATTGGGGTAGGGGCGTACCAAGAGACCCAGTACTTC	CAWTMGIGVGAYQETQYF
TRBV13	TRBJ1-1	15	NA	NA	TGTGCCAGCAGCTTAGCGGCAGAGCCAAACACTGAAGCTTTCTTT	CASSLAAEPNTEAFF
TRBV13	TRBJ2-1	13	NA	NA	TGTGCCAGCAGCCGCGACCCTCAGGATGAGCAGTTCTTC	CASSRDPQDEQFF
TRBV29-1	TRBJ2-5	11	TRBD1	NA	TGCAGCTCAACAGGGGAAGAGACCCAGTACTTC	CSSTGEETQYF
TRBV9	TRBJ1-5	14	NA	NA	TGTGCCAGCAGCGTAGGGAACGTGTTGCAGCCCCAGCATTTT	CASSVGNVLQPQHF
TRBV2	TRBJ1-2	13	NA	few	TGTGCCAGCAGTGAACGGACCCAATATGGCTACACCTTC	CASSERTQYGYTF
TRBV6-6	TRBJ1-2	15	TRBD1	NA	TGTGCCAGCAGTCTTAACCGGGACAGGGCCGTTGGCTACACCTTC	CASSLNRDRAVGYTF
TRBV7-9	TRBJ2-7	13	NA	NA	TGTGCCAGCAGCTTAGCGGGGAGCCACGAGCAGTACTTC	CASSLAGSHEQYF
TRBV25-1	TRBJ1-2	15	NA	once	TGTGCCAGCAGTGTTGGCGGGGGGCCGAACTATGGCTACACCTTC	CASSVGGGPNYGYTF
TRBV6-5	TRBJ1-1	15	NA	NA	TGTGCCAGCAAGGAAACCTTCGGGAGGAACACTGAAGCTTTCTTT	CASKETFGRNTEAFF
TRBV29-1	TRBJ2-5	13	NA	NA	TGCAGCGTAGATGCGGGGTACGGGAAGACCCAGTACTTC	CSVDAGYGKTQYF
TRBV7-9	TRBJ1-1	13	NA	NA	TGTGCCAGCAGCGCCCAGGGTGGAACTGAAGCTTTCTTT	CASSAQGGTEAFF
TRBV5-4	TRBJ2-1	13	NA	NA	TGTGCCAGCAGCTATATAGCGGCCAATGAGCAGTTCTTC	CASSYIAANEQFF
TRBV29-1	TRBJ2-6	18	TRBD1	NA	TGCAGCGTTGGTGGGGGACAGGGAAGATTCTCTGGGGCCAACGTCCTGACTTTC	CSVGGGQGRFSGANVLTF
TRBV7-2	TRBJ2-5	13	NA	NA	TGTGCCAGCAGCCGGGATTCCCAGGGGACCCAGTACTTC	CASSRDSQGTQYF
TRBV11-2	TRBJ2-7	11	NA	NA	TGTGCCAGCAGCCCCCGCTACGAGCAGTACTTC	CASSPRYEQYF
TRBV7-9	TRBJ1-5	15	NA	NA	TGTGCCAGCAGCCGGGGTGCAGGGGTAAATCAGCCCCAGCATTTT	CASSRGAGVNQPQHF
TRBV30	TRBJ2-7	12	TRBD1	NA	TGTGCCTGGAGGGACAGGGGGTACGAGCAGTACTTC	CAWRDRGYEQYF
TRBV7-6	TRBJ2-5	15	TRBD1	few	TGTGCCAGCAGCATACCCACAGGGGGCCTCGAGACCCAGTACTTC	CASSIPTGGLETQYF
TRBV29-1	TRBJ2-3	15	TRBD1	few	TGCAGCGTTGGCCCTGGGACAGGGAGGACAGATACGCAGTATTTT	CSVGPGTGRTDTQYF
TRBV6-5	TRBJ1-4	13	NA	few	TGTGCCAGCAGTTACTCTTCAGGTTCGATAAAGGTTTTT	CASSYSSGSIKVF
TRBV30	TRBJ1-2	11	NA	NA	TGTGCCTGGAGTAATAACTATGGCTACACCTTC	CAWSNNYGYTF
TRBV29-1	TRBJ2-3	15	TRBD2	NA	TGCAGCGCTCAGACTAGCGGGGGGCACACAGATACGCAGTATTTT	CSAQTSGGHTDTQYF
TRBV6-5	TRBJ2-7	15	NA	once	TGTGCCAGCAGTCCCGACCTGGGGGGCACCTACGAGCAGTACTTC	CASSPDLGGTYEQYF
TRBV15	TRBJ1-2	13	TRBD1	NA	TGTGCCACCAGCAGAGGACAGGGCAATGGCTACACCTTC	CATSRGQGNGYTF
TRBV11-2	TRBJ2-7	13	NA	once	TGTGCCAGCAGCTTGGCAGGGCTAAGTTTACAGTACTTC	CASSLAGLSLQYF
TRBV27	TRBJ2-7	14	NA	NA	TGTGCCAGCAGTTCGATTGGGCACCGCTCCGAGCAGTACTTC	CASSSIGHRSEQYF
TRBV7-2	TRBJ1-6	15	NA	NA	TGTGCCAGCAGCCCATGGGGGGGGACCAATTCACCCCTCCACTTT	CASSPWGGTNSPLHF
TRBV6-6	TRBJ1-6	14	NA	few	TGTGCCAGCAGATCTGATCTTATTAATTCACCCCTCCACTTT	CASRSDLINSPLHF
TRBV18	TRBJ2-3	12	NA	NA	TGTGCCAGCTCACCTTCAACAGATACGCAGTATTTT	CASSPSTDTQYF
TRBV30	TRBJ1-3	14	NA	NA	TGTGCCTGGAGCTCTCCTTGGGTTGGAAACACCATATATTTT	CAWSSPWVGNTIYF
TRBV11-2	TRBJ2-7	19	NA	NA	TGTGCCAGCAGCTTAAGGCAGTCGGGTAATTTAATAGCGTCCTACGAGCAGTACTTC	CASSLRQSGNLIASYEQYF
TRBV29-1	TRBJ1-1	15	TRBD1	NA	TGCAGCGGGACCGGGACAGGGGGAGTGACACTTCAAGCTTTCTTT	CSGTGTGGVTLQAFF
TRBV6-6	TRBJ1-1	14	NA	NA	TGTGCCATCAGTGTGGGAGGGTCAAGGACTGAAGCTTTCTTT	CAISVGGSRTEAFF
TRBV7-6	TRBJ2-5	14	TRBD2	NA	TGTGCCAGCAGCTTAAGTAGCGGGGGTGAGACCCAGTACTTC	CASSLSSGGETQYF
TRBV6-6	TRBJ2-7	15	NA	NA	TGTGCCAGCAGTTACACGGGGGCAGGGGCCTACGAGCAGTACTTC	CASSYTGAGAYEQYF
TRBV30	TRBJ1-1	13	NA	NA	TGTGCCTGGAAGGTCAGATCGAACACTGAAGCTTTCTTT	CAWKVRSNTEAFF
TRBV2	TRBJ1-5	15	TRBD1	NA	TGTGCCAGCAGTGGACAGGGGGCGGCCTATCAGCCCCAGCATTTT	CASSGQGAAYQPQHF
TRBV11-2	TRBJ2-3	16	TRBD1	NA	TGTGCCAGCAGCCGATGGACAGGGGGTAGCACAGATACGCAGTATTTT	CASSRWTGGSTDTQYF
TRBV18	TRBJ1-1	13	NA	NA	TGTGCCAGCTCATCGTCACCGAACACTGAAGCTTTCTTT	CASSSSPNTEAFF
TRBV7-2	TRBJ2-6	17	NA	NA	TGTGCCAGCAGCTTTACGGGGGGCCGCTCTGGGGCCAACGTCCTGACTTTC	CASSFTGGRSGANVLTF
TRBV29-1	TRBJ2-3	15	NA	NA	TGCAGCGTTGACCTCGACAGGCCCAACACAGATACGCAGTATTTT	CSVDLDRPNTDTQYF
TRBV15	TRBJ1-2	14	NA	NA	TGTGCCACCAGCAGAGATCAGATTAACTATGGCTACACCTTC	CATSRDQINYGYTF
TRBV4-2	TRBJ2-1	16	TRBD2	NA	TGTGCCAGCAGCCCGACTAGCGGGGAGTCCTACAATGAGCAGTTCTTC	CASSPTSGESYNEQFF
TRBV6-5	TRBJ2-1	15	TRBD2	once	TGTGCCAGCAGTTACGCCCGGGGGGGGAGGAATGAGCAGTTCTTC	CASSYARGGRNEQFF
TRBV30	TRBJ1-2	13	TRBD1	NA	TGTGCCTGGAGGGGGACAGCTAACTATGGCTACACCTTC	CAWRGTANYGYTF